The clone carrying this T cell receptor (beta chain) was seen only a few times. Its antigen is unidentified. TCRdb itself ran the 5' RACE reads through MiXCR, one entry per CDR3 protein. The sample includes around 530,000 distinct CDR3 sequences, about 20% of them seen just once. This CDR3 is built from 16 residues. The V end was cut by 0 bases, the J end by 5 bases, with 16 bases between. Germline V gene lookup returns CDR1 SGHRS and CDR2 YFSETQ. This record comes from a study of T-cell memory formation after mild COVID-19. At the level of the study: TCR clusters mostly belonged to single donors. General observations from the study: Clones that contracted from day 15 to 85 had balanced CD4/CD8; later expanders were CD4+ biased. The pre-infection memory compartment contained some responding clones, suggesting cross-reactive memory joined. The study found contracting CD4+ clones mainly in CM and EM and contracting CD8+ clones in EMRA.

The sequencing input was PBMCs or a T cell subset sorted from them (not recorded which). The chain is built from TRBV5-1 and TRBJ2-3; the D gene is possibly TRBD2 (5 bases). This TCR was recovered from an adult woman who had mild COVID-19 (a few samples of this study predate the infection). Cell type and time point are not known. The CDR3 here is CASSLAVGSGEDTQYF. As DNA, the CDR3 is TGCGCCAGCAGCTTGGCCGTAGGGAGCGGAGAAGATACGCAGTATTTT.